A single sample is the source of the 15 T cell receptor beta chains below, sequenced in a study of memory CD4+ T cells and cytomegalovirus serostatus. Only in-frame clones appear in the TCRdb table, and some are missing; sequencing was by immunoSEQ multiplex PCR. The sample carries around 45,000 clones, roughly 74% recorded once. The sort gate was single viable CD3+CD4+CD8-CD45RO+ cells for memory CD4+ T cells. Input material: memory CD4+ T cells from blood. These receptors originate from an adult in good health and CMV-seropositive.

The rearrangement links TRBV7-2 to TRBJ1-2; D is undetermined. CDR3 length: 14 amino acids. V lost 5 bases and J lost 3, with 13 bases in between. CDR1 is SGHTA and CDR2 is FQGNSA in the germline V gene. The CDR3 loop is CASSVPGGHYGYTF. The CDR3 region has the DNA TGTGCCAGCAGCGTCCCCGGCGGTCACTATGGCTACACCTTC.

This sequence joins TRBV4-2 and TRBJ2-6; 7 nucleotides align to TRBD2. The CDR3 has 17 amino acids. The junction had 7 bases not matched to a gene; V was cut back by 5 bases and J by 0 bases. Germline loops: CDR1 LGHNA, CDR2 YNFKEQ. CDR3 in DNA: TGTGCCAGCAGCTCCCAGTGGGGGGGCTCTGGGGCCAACGTCCTGACTTTC. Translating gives CASSSQWGGSGANVLTF.

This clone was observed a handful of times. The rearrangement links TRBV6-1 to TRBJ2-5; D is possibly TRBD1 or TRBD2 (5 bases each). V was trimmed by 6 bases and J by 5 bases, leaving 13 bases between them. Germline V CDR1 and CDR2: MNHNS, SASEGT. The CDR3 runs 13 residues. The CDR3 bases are TGTGCCAGCAGCCCCAGTGAGGGGGAGACCCAGTACTTC. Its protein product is CASSPSEGETQYF.

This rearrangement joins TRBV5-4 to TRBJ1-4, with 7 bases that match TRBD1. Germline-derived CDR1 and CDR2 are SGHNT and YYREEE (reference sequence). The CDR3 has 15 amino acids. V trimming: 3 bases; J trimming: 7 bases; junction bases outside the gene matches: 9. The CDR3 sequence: CASSSTGEGSEKLFF. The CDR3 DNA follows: TGTGCCAGCAGCTCTACAGGGGAGGGCAGTGAAAAACTGTTTTTT.

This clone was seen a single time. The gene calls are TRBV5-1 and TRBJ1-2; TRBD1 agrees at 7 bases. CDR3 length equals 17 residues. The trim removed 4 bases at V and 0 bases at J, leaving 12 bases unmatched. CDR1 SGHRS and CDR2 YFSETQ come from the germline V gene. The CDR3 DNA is TGCGCCAGCAGCCTAAGGCCCGGGACAGATACTAACTATGGCTACACCTTC. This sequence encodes CASSLRPGTDTNYGYTF.

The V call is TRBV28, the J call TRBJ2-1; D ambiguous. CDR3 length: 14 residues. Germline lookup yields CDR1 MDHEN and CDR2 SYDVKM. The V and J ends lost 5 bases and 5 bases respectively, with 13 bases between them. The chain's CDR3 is CASSLPGGDNEQFF. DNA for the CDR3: TGTGCCAGCAGTCTTCCGGGTGGAGACAATGAGCAGTTCTTC.

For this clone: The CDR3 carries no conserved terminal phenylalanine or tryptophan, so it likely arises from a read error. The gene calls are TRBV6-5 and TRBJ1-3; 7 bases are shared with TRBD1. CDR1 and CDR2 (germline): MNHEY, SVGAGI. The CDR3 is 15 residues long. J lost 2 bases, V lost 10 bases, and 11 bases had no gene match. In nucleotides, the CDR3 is TGTGCCATCTCGTTCGACAGGGAGGCTGGAAACACCATATATCTT. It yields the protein CAISFDREAGNTIYL.

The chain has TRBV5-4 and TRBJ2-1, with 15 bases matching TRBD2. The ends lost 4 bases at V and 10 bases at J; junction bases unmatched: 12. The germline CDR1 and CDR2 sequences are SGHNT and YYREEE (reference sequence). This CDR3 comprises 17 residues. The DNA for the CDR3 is TGTGCCAGCAGCCCCGGACTAGCGGGGGGGATGGAGTTGGAGCAGTTCTTC. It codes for CASSPGLAGGMELEQFF.

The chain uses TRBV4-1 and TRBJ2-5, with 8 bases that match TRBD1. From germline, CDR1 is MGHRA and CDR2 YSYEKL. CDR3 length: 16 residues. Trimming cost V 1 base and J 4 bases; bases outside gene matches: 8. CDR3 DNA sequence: TGCGCCAGCAGCCAAGGGACCCTTGGACAGGGAGAGACCCAGTACTTC. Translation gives CASSQGTLGQGETQYF.

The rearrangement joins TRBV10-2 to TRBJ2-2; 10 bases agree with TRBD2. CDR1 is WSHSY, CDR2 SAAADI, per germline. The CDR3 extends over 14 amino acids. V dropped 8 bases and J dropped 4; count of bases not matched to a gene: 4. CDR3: CASGRLAGTGELFF. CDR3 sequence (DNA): TGCGCCAGCGGACGACTAGCGGGCACCGGGGAGCTGTTTTTT.

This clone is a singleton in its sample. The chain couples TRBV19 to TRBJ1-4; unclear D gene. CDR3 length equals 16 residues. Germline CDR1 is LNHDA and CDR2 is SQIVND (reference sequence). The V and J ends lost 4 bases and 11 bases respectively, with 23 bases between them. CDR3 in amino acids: CASSTRFEPMKRKLFF. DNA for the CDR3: TGTGCCAGTAGTACGAGGTTTGAGCCAATGAAAAGGAAACTGTTTTTT.

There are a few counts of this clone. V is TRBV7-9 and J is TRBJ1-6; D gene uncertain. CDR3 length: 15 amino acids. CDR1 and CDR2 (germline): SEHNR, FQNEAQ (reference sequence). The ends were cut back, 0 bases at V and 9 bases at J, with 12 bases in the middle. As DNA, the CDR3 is TGTGCCAGCAGCTTAGCTTCTGGATATGGTTCACCCCTCCACTTT. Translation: CASSLASGYGSPLHF.

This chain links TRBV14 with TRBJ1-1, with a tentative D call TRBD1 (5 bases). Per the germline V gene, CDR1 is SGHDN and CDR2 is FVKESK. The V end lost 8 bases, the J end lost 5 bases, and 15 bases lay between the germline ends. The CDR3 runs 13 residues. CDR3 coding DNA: TGTGCCAGCGGGGAAGACAGTCGTACTGAAGCTTTCTTT. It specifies CASGEDSRTEAFF.

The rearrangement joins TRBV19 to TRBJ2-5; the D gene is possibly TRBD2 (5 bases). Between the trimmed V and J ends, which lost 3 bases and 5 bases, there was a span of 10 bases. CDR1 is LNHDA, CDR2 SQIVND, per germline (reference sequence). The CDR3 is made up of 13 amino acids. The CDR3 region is CASSMEVVETQYF. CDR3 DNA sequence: TGTGCCAGTAGTATGGAGGTGGTCGAGACCCAGTACTTC.

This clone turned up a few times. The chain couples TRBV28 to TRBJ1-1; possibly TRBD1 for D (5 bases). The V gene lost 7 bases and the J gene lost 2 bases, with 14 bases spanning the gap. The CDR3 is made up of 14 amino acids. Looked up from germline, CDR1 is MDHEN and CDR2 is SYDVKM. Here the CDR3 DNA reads TGTGCCAGCATCTTTGGGGGAGGAAACACTGAAGCTTTCTTT. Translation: CASIFGGGNTEAFF.